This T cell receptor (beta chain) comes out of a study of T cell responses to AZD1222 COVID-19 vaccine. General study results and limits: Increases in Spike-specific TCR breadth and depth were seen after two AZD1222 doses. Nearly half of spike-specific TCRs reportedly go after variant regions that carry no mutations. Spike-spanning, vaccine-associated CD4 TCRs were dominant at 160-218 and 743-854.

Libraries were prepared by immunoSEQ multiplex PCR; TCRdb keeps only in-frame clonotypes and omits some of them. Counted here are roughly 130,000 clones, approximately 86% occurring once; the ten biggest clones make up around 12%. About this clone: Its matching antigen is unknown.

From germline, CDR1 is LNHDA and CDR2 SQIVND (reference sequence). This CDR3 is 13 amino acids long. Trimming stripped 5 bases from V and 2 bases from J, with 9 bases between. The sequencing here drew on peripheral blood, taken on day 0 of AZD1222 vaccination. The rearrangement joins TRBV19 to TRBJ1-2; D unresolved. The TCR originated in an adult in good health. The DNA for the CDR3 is TGTGCCAGTAGTCCCACGGGGAACTATGGCTACACCTTC. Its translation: CASSPTGNYGYTF.